Below, 25 T cell receptor beta chains from the same sample are listed, as sequenced in a study of shared clonotypes between healthy human individuals. Sequencing used immunoSEQ multiplex PCR; TCRdb keeps in-frame clones, though not all of them. The sample has around 1 million clones, approximately 76% seen once; the top ten hold nearly 1.5%. The sequencing input was memory CD4+ T cells sorted from blood. Subset described: CD45RA-negative fraction. Every receptor here comes from a man younger than 35 in good health.

CDR3 nucleotide sequence: TGTGCCAGCAGCTTGGGGCCGCTGACAACTAATGAAAAACTGTTTTTT. It specifies CASSLGPLTTNEKLFF. The gene calls are TRBV5-4 and TRBJ1-4; D is ambiguous. The germline V and J ends were trimmed by 0 bases and 0 bases, with 9 bases remaining between them. Germline V gene lookup returns CDR1 SGHNT and CDR2 YYREEE (reference sequence). CDR3 size: 16 residues.

This clone appeared a single time. The V call is TRBV29-1, the J call TRBJ1-1; 8 bases fit TRBD1. The trim removed 4 bases at V and 1 base at J, leaving 11 bases unmatched. There are 16 residues in the CDR3. CDR1 is SQVTM, CDR2 ANQGSEA, per germline. This CDR3 reads CSVAPADRVPNTEAFF. As DNA, the CDR3 is TGCAGCGTTGCACCGGCGGACAGGGTACCGAACACTGAAGCTTTCTTT.

The chain recombines TRBV30 with TRBJ1-6; D uncertain. This CDR3 contains 13 residues. With 3 bases removed from V and 9 bases from J, the gap between germline ends came to 12 bases. The germline V gene has CDR1 GTSNPN and CDR2 SVGIG (reference sequence). This CDR3 is CAWRFGSPSPLHF. The CDR3, as DNA: TGTGCCTGGAGGTTTGGATCCCCTTCACCCCTCCACTTT.

The chain recombines TRBV6-5 with TRBJ1-1; D is perhaps TRBD1 (5 bases). CDR1 and CDR2 (germline): MNHEY, SVGAGI. The V end lost 6 bases, the J end lost 0 bases, and 11 bases lay between the germline ends. This CDR3 spans 14 amino acids. The CDR3 is CASSRGTVNTEAFF. As DNA, the CDR3 is TGTGCCAGCAGCCGCGGGACGGTGAACACTGAAGCTTTCTTT.

The chain couples TRBV5-1 to TRBJ2-6; TRBD1 matches at 7 bases. The trim removed 0 bases at V and 3 bases at J, leaving 6 bases unmatched. This CDR3 has 17 residues. Germline CDR1 reads SGHRS; CDR2 reads YFSETQ. The CDR3 loop is CASSLGDRLVGANVLTF. DNA for the CDR3: TGCGCCAGCAGCTTGGGGGACAGATTAGTTGGGGCCAACGTCCTGACTTTC.

This clone has more than one count but fewer than ten. The chain uses TRBV6-1 and TRBJ1-5; D gene uncertain. Trimming took 3 bases from V and 1 from J, leaving 4 bases between them. Germline V CDR1 and CDR2: MNHNS, SASEGT. The CDR3 has 13 amino acids. The chain's CDR3 is CASSDRSNQPQHF. CDR3 nucleotides: TGTGCCAGCAGTGACCGAAGCAATCAGCCCCAGCATTTT.

CDR3 in DNA: TGCGCCAGCAGCCGCGACAGGGTCTACAATGAGCAGTTCTTC. Its protein product is CASSRDRVYNEQFF. The chain carries TRBV5-1 and TRBJ2-1, with TRBD1 matching 7 bases. Germline V lookup: CDR1 SGHRS, CDR2 YFSETQ. V dropped 4 bases and J dropped 3; count of bases not matched to a gene: 4. This CDR3 spans 14 amino acids. The full variable domain, with the rest looked up from reference TRBV5-1 and TRBJ2-1, is KAGVTQTPRYLIKTRGQQVTLSCSPISGHRSVSWYQQTPGQGLQFLFEYFSETQRNKGNFPGRFSGRQFSNSRSEMNVSTLELGDSALYLCASSRDRVYNEQFFGPGTRLTVL.

This clone showed up just a few times. The chain has TRBV5-6 and TRBJ1-6; 7 bases agree with TRBD1. CDR1 is SGHDT, CDR2 YYEEEE, per germline. V lost 5 bases, J lost 6 bases, and 5 bases stayed unmatched. The CDR3 has 14 amino acids. The CDR3 loop is CASSPGTVNSPLHF. The CDR3 DNA reads TGTGCCAGCAGTCCAGGGACAGTTAATTCACCCCTCCACTTT.

V and J are TRBV5-4 and TRBJ1-2, with TRBD1 matching 8 bases. V shed 0 bases and J 3 bases; nucleotides not matched to a gene: 10. Germline values: CDR1 SGHNT, CDR2 YYREEE (reference sequence). The CDR3 contains 17 residues. The CDR3 nucleotides read TGTGCCAGCAGCTTGGCGGACCCCGGACAGGGACACTATGGCTACACCTTC. Protein product: CASSLADPGQGHYGYTF.

As regards this clone: Relative to the germline gene, one junction end is altered; a read error may explain this. The V gene is TRBV7-7, the J gene TRBJ2-5; the D gene is possibly TRBD1 (5 bases). The CDR3 is 13 residues long. Germline CDR1 is SSHAT and CDR2 is FNYEAQ (reference sequence). CDR3 bases: TGTGCTAGCAGCCCCGACAGACAAGAGACCCAGTACTTC. Residues: CASSPDRQETQYF.

Notes on this clone: Other DNA sequences in the sample encode the same CDR3. This chain connects TRBV19 to TRBJ1-2, with 8 bases matching TRBD1. Looked up from germline, CDR1 is LNHDA and CDR2 is SQIVND (reference sequence). The V and J ends lost 4 bases and 8 bases, in that order; junction bases with no gene match: 9. The CDR3 consists of 14 residues. Written as DNA, the CDR3 is TGTGCCAGTAGTACCCGACAGGGGTTGGGCGGCTACACCTTC. It is translated as CASSTRQGLGGYTF.

The chain recombines TRBV5-1 with TRBJ1-4; 9 nucleotides line up with TRBD1. The CDR3 is 16 residues long. Losses at the gene ends were 2 bases for V and 8 bases for J; bases not matched to a gene: 10. CDR1 is SGHRS and CDR2 is YFSETQ in the germline V gene. The DNA of the CDR3 is TGCGCCAGCAGCTTCACAGGGGGCGAGGTGAACGAAAAACTGTTTTTT. It codes for CASSFTGGEVNEKLFF.

The genes are TRBV28 and TRBJ2-7, with D maybe TRBD1 (6 bases). Germline CDR1 and CDR2: MDHEN and SYDVKM. Trimming shortened V by 9 bases and J by 4 bases, and 22 bases separated the two germline ends. The CDR3 consists of 15 residues. CDR3 loop: CASRQDGASSYEQYF. CDR3 nucleotides: TGTGCCAGTCGACAGGACGGGGCTTCTTCTTACGAGCAGTACTTC.

The chain is built from TRBV18 and TRBJ2-3; D is perhaps TRBD2 (6 bases). Trimming removed 4 bases from V and 1 base from J, with 12 bases in between. CDR3 length: 15 amino acids. From germline, CDR1 is KGHSH and CDR2 LQKENI. For the CDR3, the DNA is TGTGCCAGCTCACAATCTACGGGAGGCACAGATACGCAGTATTTT. Translating it yields CASSQSTGGTDTQYF.

The chain joins TRBV14 to TRBJ1-2, with D possibly TRBD1 on 5 matching bases. The CDR3 has 15 amino acids. Germline CDR1 reads SGHDN; CDR2 reads FVKESK. Trimming stripped 0 bases from V and 4 bases from J, with 12 bases between. The CDR3 DNA sequence: TGTGCCAGCAGCCAAGAAAGAGGGGCCTTCTATGGCTACACCTTC. Translation: CASSQERGAFYGYTF.

In regard to this clone: Within the sample, other DNA sequences also encode this same CDR3. The chain has TRBV5-1 and TRBJ1-2, with no clear D. V shed 0 bases and J shed 4 bases, with 4 bases lying between them. The germline CDR1 and CDR2 sequences are SGHRS and YFSETQ. CDR3 length equals 12 residues. The CDR3 region has the DNA TGCGCCAGCAGCTTGGCCGGCTATGGCTACACCTTC. It encodes CASSLAGYGYTF. The entire variable domain, with the rest obtained from reference TRBV5-1 and TRBJ1-2, is as follows: KAGVTQTPRYLIKTRGQQVTLSCSPISGHRSVSWYQQTPGQGLQFLFEYFSETQRNKGNFPGRFSGRQFSNSRSEMNVSTLELGDSALYLCASSLAGYGYTFGSGTRLTVV.

The chain couples TRBV7-2 to TRBJ1-6, with TRBD1 matching over 9 bases. The germline gives CDR1 SGHTA, CDR2 FQGNSA. After removal of 2 bases from V and 8 bases from J, the junction contained 7 bases not matched to a gene. This CDR3 is built from 16 residues. Written as DNA, the CDR3 is TGTGCCAGCAGCTTATCCGGGACAGGGTCGCATTCACCCCTCCACTTT. This translates into CASSLSGTGSHSPLHF.

This chain uses TRBV11-3 with TRBJ2-2; D is unresolved. V was pared by 1 base and J by 3 bases, with 6 bases between. Germline CDR1 SGHNT, CDR2 YENEEA. The CDR3 spans 14 residues. CDR3 loop: CASSLGWDTGELFF. Here the CDR3 DNA reads TGTGCCAGCAGCTTAGGATGGGACACCGGGGAGCTGTTTTTT.

This CDR3 is CATSTGRSATEAFF. The DNA of the CDR3 is TGTGCCACCTCGACAGGGAGGTCCGCGACTGAAGCTTTCTTT. The chain uses TRBV6-1 and TRBJ1-1; 7 nucleotides agree with TRBD1. The CDR3 loop spans 14 amino acids. CDR1 is MNHNS and CDR2 is SASEGT in the germline V gene. Trimming took 10 bases from V and 5 from J; bases not matched to a gene: 13.

The chain is built from TRBV7-6 and TRBJ1-5; TRBD1 matches 8 bases. Germline values: CDR1 SGHVS, CDR2 FNYEAQ. The CDR3 extends over 15 amino acids. J gave up 4 bases and V 5 bases, and 7 bases lay outside the gene matches. CDR3 in amino acids: CASSPGTGDNQPQHF. CDR3 in DNA: TGTGCCAGCAGCCCCGGGACAGGCGATAATCAGCCCCAGCATTTT.

This chain connects TRBV10-2 to TRBJ1-1; the D is unclear. The CDR3 has 15 residues. The germline V gene has CDR1 WSHSY and CDR2 SAAADI. The germline V and J ends were trimmed by 8 bases and 4 bases, with 20 bases remaining between them. CDR3 sequence reads: CASRSSGASGTEAFF. CDR3 coding DNA: TGCGCCAGCCGATCCTCGGGCGCTTCGGGCACTGAAGCTTTCTTT.

The chain is built from TRBV29-1 and TRBJ1-2; D not certain. The CDR3 has 12 amino acids. The ends were cut back, 0 bases at V and 5 bases at J, with 7 bases in the middle. The germline CDR1 and CDR2 sequences are SQVTM and ANQGSEA. The CDR3 sequence is CSVEEDRYGYTF. The CDR3 DNA follows: TGCAGCGTTGAAGAGGACCGGTATGGCTACACCTTC.

This clone was counted once. Additional DNA sequences in this sample encode the identical CDR3. V usage is TRBV25-1 and J usage is TRBJ1-2, with 10 bases that match TRBD1. This CDR3 region has 14 residues. CDR1 is MGHDK, CDR2 SYGVNS, per germline. V shed 4 bases and J 3 bases; nucleotides not matched to a gene: 2. CDR3 in DNA: TGTGCCAGCAGTGGGGACAGGGGCGACTATGGCTACACCTTC. Encoded protein: CASSGDRGDYGYTF.

The V gene is TRBV18, the J gene TRBJ2-7; 10 nucleotides line up with TRBD1. Germline V CDR1 and CDR2: KGHSH, LQKENI. V was clipped by 3 bases and J by 5 bases; unmatched bases: 13. This CDR3 has 17 amino acids. The CDR3 sequence is CASSPVTGGTRSDEQYF. The DNA for the CDR3 is TGTGCCAGCTCACCGGTGACAGGGGGCACCCGATCTGACGAGCAGTACTTC.

The chain couples TRBV5-1 to TRBJ1-1; 7 nucleotides line up with TRBD1. Germline CDR1 SGHRS, CDR2 YFSETQ. The CDR3 is 15 amino acids. The J segment lost 0 bases and the V segment lost 0 bases, leaving 2 bases of the junction unmatched. CDR3 loop: CASSLGTGMNTEAFF. The CDR3 region has the DNA TGCGCCAGCAGCTTGGGGACAGGAATGAACACTGAAGCTTTCTTT.